Described below is a single TCR beta chain sequence and its context. The record originates from a study of blood T cell repertoires in COVID-19. For the study at large: From the United States, Italy and Spain came samples of acute and convalescent COVID-19.

Original data processing: Cell counts per sample came from amplifying reference gene primers. Assay: immunoSEQ multiplex PCR; the TCRdb copy retains only in-frame clones and omits some. Clone size and the V and J calls come from that table; the DNA yielded D and trimming. The sample shows 150,000 to 200,000 clones, roughly 82% of them seen only once. Assignments of participants to cohorts depended upon their own reported clinical history. Recovery among Cohort 3 donors was established by two negative PCRs, clearance, or symptom resolution. This TCR was sampled from a woman aged 25 to 39 who had recovered from COVID-19. Sequences were obtained from PBMCs or T cells enriched from blood (not recorded which).

CDR3 residues: CASSLTGDSNSPLHF. CDR3 DNA sequence: TGTGCCAGCAGCCTCACAGGGGATTCTAATTCACCCCTCCACTTT. The rearrangement links TRBV5-4 to TRBJ1-6; 7 bases agree with TRBD1. The V segment lost 4 bases and the J segment 6 bases; nucleotides outside the gene matches: 7. This CDR3 is built from 15 residues. Looked up from germline, CDR1 is SGHNT and CDR2 is YYREEE (reference sequence).